The clone carrying this TCR beta chain was picked up a small number of times. The record originates from a study of graft-versus-host responses after intestinal transplantation. Looking at the study overall: Grafts that recipients had were multivisceral, liver-intestinal, or isolated intestinal transplants. Among the recipients, all got anti-thymocyte globulin induction and then tacrolimus and steroids for 3 to 4 years.

The CDR3 totals 14 residues. Trimming took 4 bases from V and 7 from J, leaving 15 bases between them. CDR1 and CDR2 (germline): SGDLS, YYNGEE. Sequenced by immunoSEQ multiplex PCR; TCRdb stores in-frame clones only, minus some. The table shows about 6,400 clones, with approximately 22% occurring only once. Both CD3+CD4+ and CD3+CD8+ responders that were proliferating and CFSE-low underwent sorting after the reaction. This TCR derives from a human patient who was an organ donor for intestinal transplantation. Material: alloreactive CD4+ T cells from a mixed lymphocyte reaction culture, obtained before transplantation. Documented subset: CFSE-low proliferating T cells sorted from roughly six-day pre-transplant mixed lymphocyte reaction (GvH or HvG direction). The V and J genes are TRBV9 and TRBJ1-5, with TRBD1 as a possible D gene (6 bases). The CDR3 bases are TGTGCCAGCAGCCCGGGGGGGGGCCGGCAGCCCCAGCATTTT. This codes for CASSPGGGRQPQHF.